Only a few counts were recorded for the clone carrying this T cell receptor (beta chain). Antigen: not known. This sample was taken from a study of a mutant IDH1 vaccine in newly diagnosed glioma. Repertoires were generated with immunoSEQ multiplex PCR, while TCRdb's copy carries only in-frame clones and drops some. The sample has around 60,000 clones; 85% are singletons. Specified time point: week 23, last vaccination. The study gave 300 ug of mutant IDH1 20-mer peptide per vaccine dose, with topical imiquimod. The astrocytomas were IDH1-mutant, ATRX-negative, and WHO grade 3 or 4. The source of this sequence is a man aged 30 to 39 with glioma. Here the sequenced sample was PBMCs, taken from a glioma patient whose treatment included an IDH1 peptide vaccine.

The CDR3 sequence: CASGAAKADLNTEAFF. DNA of the CDR3: TGTGCCTCCGGGGCAGCCAAAGCCGACCTTAACACTGAAGCTTTCTTT. The V and J genes are TRBV28 and TRBJ1-1; a possible D gene is TRBD1 (5 bases). V was clipped by 11 bases and J by 2 bases, with 24 bases between them. This CDR3 is 16 amino acids long. In germline, CDR1 is MDHEN, CDR2 SYDVKM.